This T cell receptor (beta chain) was sequenced in a study of T cells in Graves' hyperthyroidism and ophthalmopathy. TCR beta CDR3 regions were amplified from RNA transcripts. Primed by the HTBI set, a first-round RT-PCR was run on the TCR CDR3. TCRdb fed the multiplex PCR reads into MiXCR, producing one record per CDR3 protein. The data contain approximately 630,000 distinct CDR3 sequences, about 17% of them singletons. This sequence originates from a woman in her 30s with Graves' hyperthyroidism. The sequencing input was blood.

CDR3 sequence: CASSLSGRGSYEQYF. The CDR3 DNA reads as TGTGCCAGCAGCTTAAGCGGGAGGGGCTCCTACGAGCAGTACTTC. The rearrangement uses TRBV7-2 and TRBJ2-7; 10 nucleotides agree with TRBD2. With 2 bases clipped from V and 0 bases from J, the junction kept 1 base outside the gene matches. Germline V gene data show CDR1 as SGHTA and CDR2 as FQGNSA. CDR3 length equals 15 residues.